This passage covers 10 T cell receptor beta chains from one sample sequenced in a study of shared clonotypes between healthy human individuals. Clones were sequenced by immunoSEQ multiplex PCR, and TCRdb holds only the in-frame ones, with some missing. The table records roughly 2.5 million clones, approximately 94% of them present only once. Sequencing input: naive CD4+ T cells sorted from blood. As for subset: CD45RA+ positively selected. Receptors originate from a young man in good health.

This clone was observed a single time. The genes are TRBV6-6 and TRBJ1-2, with D hard to call. Germline V lookup: CDR1 MNHNY, CDR2 SVGAGI (reference sequence). Trimming stripped 2 bases from V and 10 bases from J, with 11 bases between. This CDR3 is 12 amino acids long. Here the CDR3 reads CASSYESQYYTF. The CDR3, as DNA: TGTGCCAGCAGTTACGAGTCCCAGTACTACACCTTC.

Concerning this clone: Given a much more abundant clone one base away, this may be a read error. Other DNA sequences in the same sample also yield this CDR3. The rearrangement links TRBV5-4 to TRBJ1-2; D remains ambiguous. CDR3 size: 12 residues. With 0 bases removed from V and 5 bases from J, the gap between germline ends came to 5 bases. CDR1 SGHNT and CDR2 YYREEE come from the germline V gene (reference sequence). The CDR3 region is CASSLDSYGYTF. The DNA for the CDR3 is TGTGCCAGCAGCTTGGACAGTTATGGCTACACCTTC.

Note on this clone: The same CDR3 can be traced to other DNA sequences in this sample. The chain couples TRBV6-5 to TRBJ2-7; the match to TRBD1 covers 9 bases. The trim removed 0 bases at V and 7 bases at J, leaving 4 bases unmatched. Germline V CDR1 and CDR2: MNHEY, SVGAGI. The CDR3 extends over 14 amino acids. The CDR3 here is CASSYSGQGREQYF. In DNA form, the CDR3 reads TGTGCCAGCAGTTACTCGGGACAGGGAAGGGAGCAGTACTTC.

The DNA for the CDR3 is TGTGCCAGTAGTCCCCGGGCGGTTATTACAGATACGCAGTATTTT. This encodes CASSPRAVITDTQYF. The chain has TRBV19 and TRBJ2-3; D uncertain. This CDR3 has 15 amino acids. The ends were cut back, 5 bases at V and 3 bases at J, with 15 bases in the middle. CDR1 and CDR2 from the germline V gene are LNHDA and SQIVND (reference sequence).

The chain couples TRBV11-2 to TRBJ2-1; 11 nucleotides agree with TRBD2. V gave up 1 base and J gave up 8 bases; unmatched junction bases: 4. This CDR3 has 15 amino acids. The germline CDR1 and CDR2 sequences are SGHAT and FQNNGV. The DNA of the CDR3 is TGTGCCAGCAGCTTAGGACTAGCGGGGTACGATGAGCAGTTCTTC. Encoded protein: CASSLGLAGYDEQFF.

This clone has only a few counts. The V gene is TRBV5-1, the J gene TRBJ1-4; D is uncertain. Deletions cut 4 bases from V and 13 bases from J, with 17 bases between. The CDR3 extends over 13 amino acids. Germline assignment: CDR1 SGHRS and CDR2 YFSETQ. The CDR3 sequence: CASSAETSRRLFF. The DNA of the CDR3 is TGCGCCAGCAGCGCGGAGACGTCGCGGCGACTGTTTTTT. Drawing the rest from reference TRBV5-1 and TRBJ1-4, the complete variable domain is KAGVTQTPRYLIKTRGQQVTLSCSPISGHRSVSWYQQTPGQGLQFLFEYFSETQRNKGNFPGRFSGRQFSNSRSEMNVSTLELGDSALYLCASSAETSRRLFFGSGTQLSVL.

The rearrangement joins TRBV19 to TRBJ2-2; 8 nucleotides align to TRBD1. This CDR3 has 15 amino acids. J gave up 2 bases and V 6 bases, and 5 bases lay outside the gene matches. CDR1 and CDR2 from the germline V gene are LNHDA and SQIVND (reference sequence). This CDR3 reads CASSLGQGNTGELFF. The DNA of the CDR3 is TGTGCCAGTAGCCTAGGACAGGGCAACACCGGGGAGCTGTTTTTT.

CDR3 sequence (DNA): TGCGCCAGCAGTCCTAACATCCATGGAAACACCATATATTTT. Translation gives CASSPNIHGNTIYF. The chain recombines TRBV10-1 with TRBJ1-3, with no clear D. Germline CDR1 WNHNN, CDR2 SYGVQD (reference sequence). V lost 5 bases to trimming and J lost 3 bases, with 11 bases between them. The CDR3 loop spans 14 amino acids.

This clone was detected only once. The chain links TRBV2 to TRBJ2-2, with no clear D. The ends were cut back, 4 bases at V and 6 bases at J, with 12 bases in the middle. CDR1 SNHLY and CDR2 FYNNEI come from the germline V gene. This CDR3 is 14 amino acids long. CDR3: CASSVVRPPGELFF. For the CDR3, the DNA is TGTGCCAGCAGTGTGGTGCGTCCTCCCGGGGAGCTGTTTTTT.

This clone was observed a handful of times. This chain links TRBV28 with TRBJ1-1; D might be TRBD1 (6 bases). Germline CDR1 is MDHEN and CDR2 is SYDVKM. This CDR3 has 13 residues. V was trimmed by 5 bases and J by 2 bases, leaving 9 bases between them. In DNA, the CDR3 is TGTGCCAGCAGTCCAGGGGATAACACTGAAGCTTTCTTT. Protein sequence: CASSPGDNTEAFF.